The source of this T cell receptor (beta chain) is a study of blood T cell repertoires in COVID-19. This CDR3 spans 15 amino acids. As handled by the study authors: Estimation of nucleated cell counts was performed using reference gene primer amplification. Measured with immunoSEQ multiplex PCR; TCRdb has only the in-frame clones, and not every one. Clone size and V and J calls were adopted from that table, with D and trimming inferred from the DNA. Here the sample spans about 200,000 clones, roughly 82% being singletons. The participants were between roughly 18 and 100 years old and came from fewer than 25 US areas.

Input material: PBMCs or T cells enriched from blood (not recorded which). The J gene is TRBJ2-7, the V gene TRBV7-5; the table's D call, TRBD1, was not checked against the DNA. TRBV7-5 is given as a pseudogene. The clonotype was recovered from a man aged 35-49 years who had recovered from COVID-19. This chain's CDR3 is CARSLEYRDSYEQYF. In DNA, the CDR3 is TGTGCCAGAAGCTTAGAGTACAGGGACTCCTACGAGCAGTACTTC.